This T cell receptor beta chain was recorded in a study of blood T cell repertoires in COVID-19. About the study: From the United States, Italy and Spain came samples of acute and convalescent COVID-19. Sample material is recorded as cDNA or gDNA derived from T cells, B-cell-depleted T cells, or PBMCs.

This clone was counted a few times. The CDR3 runs 11 residues. V was pared by 5 bases and J by 5 bases, with 6 bases between. Source study methods: Estimation of nucleated cell counts was performed using reference gene primer amplification. Profiled with immunoSEQ multiplex PCR; TCRdb holds only in-frame clones, not every one. D and trimming were read from the DNA, whereas the V and J calls and clone size are those reported in that table. The repertoire includes approximately 130,000 clones, around four fifths of them detected once, and around 20% sits in the top ten. Sequencing was performed on peripheral blood. This receptor was identified in a man at least 80 years old with acute or convalescent COVID-19. The J gene is TRBJ1-1, the V gene TRBV12-3 or TRBV12-4; no reliable D call. In DNA form, the CDR3 reads TGTGCCAGCAGTCGAGAGACTGAAGCTTTCTTT. Protein: CASSRETEAFF.